One sample yielded the 9 T cell receptor beta chains listed below, sequenced in a study of fetal regulatory T cell absence and autoimmunity. TCRdb keeps only in-frame clones here, not all; method: immunoSEQ multiplex PCR. This table holds 95,000 or so clones, about 78% found once. Sequencing used pancreas tissue. The source is a male donor with IPEX syndrome.

The chain carries TRBV4-3 and TRBJ2-7, with a tentative D call TRBD1 (5 bases). CDR3 length: 14 residues. The V and J ends lost 1 base and 0 bases respectively, with 7 bases between them. Germline V gene data show CDR1 as LGHNA and CDR2 as YSLEER. The CDR3: CASSQVDSSYEQYF. The CDR3 DNA follows: TGCGCCAGCAGCCAAGTAGACAGCTCCTACGAGCAGTACTTC.

The CDR3 spells CASSESGRPETQYF. The CDR3 DNA is TGTGCCAGCAGTGAATCGGGCCGCCCGGAGACCCAGTACTTC. This sequence joins TRBV25-1 and TRBJ2-5; D remains ambiguous. Trimming removed 1 base at V and 5 bases at J, with 11 bases between. Germline loops: CDR1 MGHDK, CDR2 SYGVNS. The length of the CDR3 is 14 residues.

The chain couples TRBV29-1 to TRBJ2-3; 7 bases map to TRBD1. The CDR3 is 11 residues long. From germline, CDR1 is SQVTM and CDR2 ANQGSEA. With 0 bases clipped from V and 14 bases from J, the junction kept 5 bases outside the gene matches. The CDR3 region is CSVEDRQGPYF. The CDR3 DNA sequence: TGCAGCGTTGAAGATCGACAGGGCCCGTATTTT.

The J gene is TRBJ2-3, the V gene TRBV5-8; D tentatively reads TRBD1 or TRBD2 (5 bases each). CDR1 is SGHTS, CDR2 YDEGEE, per germline. The CDR3 runs 13 residues. V was pared by 4 bases and J by 7 bases, with 13 bases between. The CDR3 region is CASSLGVGNTQYF. For the CDR3, the DNA is TGTGCCAGCAGCCTGGGGGTCGGGAATACGCAGTATTTT.

Here the CDR3 DNA reads TGTGCCACCAGCAGAGATTGGGCGGAGCAGTTCTTC. Translation: CATSRDWAEQFF. This chain connects TRBV15 to TRBJ2-1; D not certain. Trimming stripped 0 bases from V and 10 bases from J, with 7 bases between. CDR1 is LNHNV, CDR2 YYDKDF, per germline (reference sequence). The CDR3 contains 12 residues.

This clone was observed a single time. This rearrangement joins TRBV7-9 to TRBJ2-2, with 8 nucleotides matching TRBD1. V lost 6 bases to trimming and J lost 6 bases; unmatched junction nucleotides: 9. Germline CDR1 and CDR2: SEHNR and FQNEAQ (reference sequence). CDR3 length: 15 residues. Written as DNA, the CDR3 is TGTGCCAGCAGTCATGGACAGGGCGACGCCGGGGAGCTGTTTTTT. Protein product: CASSHGQGDAGELFF.

In its sample, this clone ranks as medium-sized. The chain employs TRBV29-1 and TRBJ1-2; D is uncertain. Trimming took 4 bases from V and 8 from J, leaving 5 bases between them. CDR3 size: 9 residues. The germline CDR1 and CDR2 sequences are SQVTM and ANQGSEA. The CDR3 spells CSVGEGYTF. The CDR3 DNA sequence: TGCAGCGTTGGGGAGGGCTACACCTTC.

The V gene is TRBV4-2, the J gene TRBJ1-1; no definite D call. V was trimmed by 5 bases and J by 5 bases, leaving 24 bases between them. The CDR3 spans 17 residues. Per the germline V gene, CDR1 is LGHNA and CDR2 is YNFKEQ. The CDR3 sequence is CASSTRPKTTRLTEAFF. For the CDR3, the DNA is TGTGCCAGCAGCACCCGGCCCAAAACGACCCGGTTGACTGAAGCTTTCTTT.

The V call is TRBV6-6, the J call TRBJ2-5; D is ambiguous. Germline CDR1 is MNHNY and CDR2 is SVGAGI (reference sequence). V gave up 3 bases and J gave up 1 base, with 12 bases separating them. There are 15 residues in the CDR3. CDR3 sequence (DNA): TGTGCCAGCAGTTATGGTGGCCTCCGCCAAGAGACCCAGTACTTC. It encodes CASSYGGLRQETQYF.